This is a list of T cell receptor beta chains from one sample in a study of lymphopenia after photon versus proton radiotherapy. Clones were sequenced by immunoSEQ multiplex PCR, and TCRdb holds only the in-frame ones, with some missing. The sample gives some 27,000 clones, around 81% of which show up once; 31% is in the top ten. The sequencing used peripheral blood, collected from a patient treated with photon-based radiotherapy. The receptors stem from a man aged 45-65 years with gastric cancer. Each CDR3 is given with its conserved first and last residue. A D gene is named only where the DNA matches it firmly. Only part of the rows carry a size: once, few, many, or a class if the clone is expanded.

. | TRBJ2-5 | TRBV20-1 | once | TGCAGTGCTAGATCTGAAGAGACCCAGTACTTC | CSARSEETQYF
TRBD2 | TRBJ2-1 | TRBV5-1 | . | TGCGCCAGCAGCTTGGCAGCGGGGAGCTCCTACAATGAGCAGTTCTTC | CASSLAAGSSYNEQFF
TRBD1 | TRBJ1-5 | TRBV19 | . | TGTGCCAGTAGGCGGACAGGGACGGATCAGCCCCAGCATTTT | CASRRTGTDQPQHF
. | TRBJ1-1 | TRBV11-2 | . | TGTGCCAGCAGCTTAGATACGATCGCGAGGACGGTGAACACTGAAGCTTTCTTT | CASSLDTIARTVNTEAFF
. | TRBJ2-1 | TRBV5-1 | . | TGCGCCAGCAGCTTACCAGGGGTGTACACTGAGCAGTTCTTC | CASSLPGVYTEQFF
TRBD1 | TRBJ1-2 | TRBV2 | . | TGTGCCAGCAGCGGGACAGGCACTATCGGCTACACCTTC | CASSGTGTIGYTF
. | TRBJ1-3 | TRBV10-1 | . | TGCGCCAGCAGTGAGTCGGGGGGCTCTGGAAACACCATATATTTT | CASSESGGSGNTIYF
. | TRBJ1-1 | TRBV6-1 | . | TGTGCCAGCAGTCAGAAAATGAACACTGAAGCTTTCTTT | CASSQKMNTEAFF
TRBD1 | TRBJ1-2 | TRBV6-6 | . | TGTGCCAGCAGTTGGGACAGTTCCAACTATGGCTACACCTTC | CASSWDSSNYGYTF
. | TRBJ1-5 | TRBV27 | many | TGTGCCAGCGGTTTTCAGCCCCAGCATTTT | CASGFQPQHF
. | TRBJ1-5 | TRBV2 | few | TGTGCCAGCACTGAGGGCAATCAGCCCCAGCATTTT | CASTEGNQPQHF
. | TRBJ1-6 | TRBV14 | few | TGTGCCAGCAGCCAAGATGGGACGTACTCACCCCTCCACTTT | CASSQDGTYSPLHF
. | TRBJ2-2 | TRBV6-1 | once | TGTGCCAGCAGGCCGGGACCCCACACCGGGGAGCTGTTTTTT | CASRPGPHTGELFF
. | TRBJ1-2 | TRBV10-3 | . | TGTGCCATCAGCGAAGGGGACACTGGCGGCTACACCTTC | CAISEGDTGGYTF
. | TRBJ2-5 | TRBV27 | . | TGTGCCAGCAGTACCCAACGAGGGACCCAGTACTTC | CASSTQRGTQYF
TRBD1 | TRBJ2-1 | TRBV7-7 | . | TGTGCCAGCAGCCCGACAGGGATAGGCAATGAGCAGTTCTTC | CASSPTGIGNEQFF
. | TRBJ2-2 | TRBV21-1 | . | TGTGCCAGCAGCCCAAGGGGGGAGAGGACCCCGAACACCGGGGAGCTGTTTTTT | CASSPRGERTPNTGELFF
. | TRBJ1-1 | TRBV5-6 | once | TGTGCCAGCAGCTTCACCAGGAACACTGAAGCTTTCTTT | CASSFTRNTEAFF
TRBD1 | TRBJ2-2 | TRBV11-2 | . | TGTGCCAGCAGCCGACTCACAGGGGGCGCGAACACCGGGGAGCTGTTTTTT | CASSRLTGGANTGELFF
TRBD1 | TRBJ2-1 | TRBV6-6 | . | TGTGCCAGCAGTTCCCGGGACAGGGGAAATGAGCAGTTCTTC | CASSSRDRGNEQFF
. | TRBJ1-6 | TRBV5-6 | . | TGTGCCAGCAGCTATACCTTCTATAATTCACCCCTCCACTTT | CASSYTFYNSPLHF
. | TRBJ1-1 | TRBV29-1 | . | TGCAGCGTTGAGGGTAAGGTGAACACTGAAGCTTTCTTT | CSVEGKVNTEAFF
. | TRBJ1-2 | TRBV27 | . | TGTGCCAGCAGTGCCGGTTGGGGCTACACCTTC | CASSAGWGYTF
TRBD2 | TRBJ2-1 | TRBV7-2 | . | TGTGCCAGCAGCCAGGGACTAGCGAGGAATGAGCAGTTCTTC | CASSQGLARNEQFF
. | TRBJ1-6 | TRBV30 | . | TGTGCCTGGAGTGTGGATGATAATTCACCCCTCCACTTT | CAWSVDDNSPLHF
. | TRBJ1-5 | TRBV21-1 | . | TGTGCCAGCAGCAAATTTAGAACCTATAGCAATCAGCCCCAGCATTTT | CASSKFRTYSNQPQHF
. | TRBJ1-6 | TRBV2 | . | TGTGCCAGTGGCGGGAGGCAGGAGTATAATTCACCCCTCCACTTT | CASGGRQEYNSPLHF
TRBD1 | TRBJ2-3 | TRBV12-5 | . | TGTGCTAGTGGTTTGGGGACAGGGGTCGATACGCAGTATTTT | CASGLGTGVDTQYF
. | TRBJ1-1 | TRBV7-8 | . | TGTGCCAGCAGCTTATCCGGACAGATAGCTTTCTTT | CASSLSGQIAFF
. | TRBJ2-2 | TRBV6-6 | medium-sized | TGTGCCAGCAGCCAGGGGGGCGCCGCCGGGGAGCTGTTTTTT | CASSQGGAAGELFF
TRBD1 | TRBJ2-7 | TRBV10-3 | . | TGTGCCTTCCGGGACAGGGGGCGGAACGAGCAGTACTTC | CAFRDRGRNEQYF
TRBD1 | TRBJ1-3 | TRBV7-6 | . | TGTGCCAGCAGCTTAGTGGAGACAGGGGGAAACACCATATATTTT | CASSLVETGGNTIYF
. | TRBJ1-2 | TRBV28 | . | TGTGCCAGCAGTTTGGCTGGCCAGAACTATGGCTACACCTTC | CASSLAGQNYGYTF
. | TRBJ2-2 | TRBV11-2 | once | TGTGCCAGCAGCACCCGGTCGGGGAACACCGGGGAGCTGTTTTTT | CASSTRSGNTGELFF
TRBD1 | TRBJ2-1 | TRBV6-5 | . | TGTGCCAGCAGTTCCGGGACAGGGATCAATGAGCAGTTCTTC | CASSSGTGINEQFF
. | TRBJ2-4 | TRBV10-2 | . | TGCGCCAGCAGTGGAGAGGGAGAGAGAAACATTCAGTACTTC | CASSGEGERNIQYF
TRBD1 | TRBJ2-5 | TRBV11-3 | . | TGTGCCAGCAGCAGAACGACAGGGGGCATGGAGACCCAGTACTTC | CASSRTTGGMETQYF
. | TRBJ2-1 | TRBV6-1 | . | TGTGCCACCTTTCAGGGGCCCTCCTACAATGAGCAGTTCTTC | CATFQGPSYNEQFF
. | TRBJ2-5 | TRBV5-1 | few | TGCGCCAGCAGCGCGGGACGCAACCAAGAGACCCAGTACTTC | CASSAGRNQETQYF
. | TRBJ2-1 | TRBV11-2 | . | TGTGCCAGCAGCTTATCTCTAGCAGCCTACAATGAGCAGTTCTTC | CASSLSLAAYNEQFF
. | TRBJ1-6 | TRBV6-5 | . | TGTGCCAGCAGTTACTCGCGGGAAATCGGACCCCTCCACTTT | CASSYSREIGPLHF
. | TRBJ2-2 | TRBV27 | . | TGTGCCAGCAGGCCTACCCCCATTGGCACCGGGGAGCTGTTTTTT | CASRPTPIGTGELFF
. | TRBJ2-5 | TRBV5-6 | . | TGTGCCAGCAGCTTTGCGGGGAGGGAGACCCAGTACTTC | CASSFAGRETQYF
. | TRBJ2-2 | TRBV19 | once | TGTGCCAGTAGGAGACTTTCTAACACCGGGGAGCTGTTTTTT | CASRRLSNTGELFF
TRBD1 | TRBJ1-2 | TRBV9 | few | TGTGCCAGCAGCGTAGAAGGACAGGGTGACTATGGCTACACCTTC | CASSVEGQGDYGYTF
. | TRBJ2-5 | TRBV7-3 | . | TGTGCCAGCAGCACGGGGCCCGGAGTCAGGGAGACCCAGTACTTC | CASSTGPGVRETQYF
. | TRBJ2-2 | TRBV11-3 | medium-sized | TGTGCCAGCAGAGGTCCGTCTGGGGAGCTGTTTTTT | CASRGPSGELFF
. | TRBJ2-1 | TRBV30 | . | TGTGCCTGGGGGACCACGGAGCAGTTCTTC | CAWGTTEQFF
TRBD2 | TRBJ2-3 | TRBV15 | . | TGTGCCACCCACGACGGGACTAGAATACTCACAGATACGCAGTATTTT | CATHDGTRILTDTQYF
. | TRBJ1-1 | TRBV29-1 | few | TGCAGCGTTGATCGAGGGGGACGGGATGAAGCTTTCTTT | CSVDRGGRDEAFF
. | TRBJ2-5 | TRBV15 | . | TGTGCCACCAGCAGAGGCCCTGGCGAGACCCAGTACTTC | CATSRGPGETQYF